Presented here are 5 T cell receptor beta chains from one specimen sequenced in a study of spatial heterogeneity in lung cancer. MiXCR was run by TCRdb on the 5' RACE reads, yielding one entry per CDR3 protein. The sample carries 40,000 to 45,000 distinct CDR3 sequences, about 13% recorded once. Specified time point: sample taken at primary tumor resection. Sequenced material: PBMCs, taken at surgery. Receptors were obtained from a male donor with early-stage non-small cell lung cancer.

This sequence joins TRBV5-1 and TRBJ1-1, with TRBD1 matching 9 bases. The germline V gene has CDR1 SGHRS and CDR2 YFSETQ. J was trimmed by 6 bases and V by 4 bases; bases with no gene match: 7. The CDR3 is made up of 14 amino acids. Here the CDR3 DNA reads TGCGCCAGCAGCCCCGGGACAGGGATCCCTGAAGCTTTCTTT. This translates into CASSPGTGIPEAFF. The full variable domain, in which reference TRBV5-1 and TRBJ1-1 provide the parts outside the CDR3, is KAGVTQTPRYLIKTRGQQVTLSCSPISGHRSVSWYQQTPGQGLQFLFEYFSETQRNKGNFPGRFSGRQFSNSRSEMNVSTLELGDSALYLCASSPGTGIPEAFFGQGTRLTVV.

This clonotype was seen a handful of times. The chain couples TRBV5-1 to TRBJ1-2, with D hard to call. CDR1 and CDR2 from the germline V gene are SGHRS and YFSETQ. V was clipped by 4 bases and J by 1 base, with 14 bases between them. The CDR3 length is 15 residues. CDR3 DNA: TGCGCCAGCAGCCCACGGACCATTAGTAACTATGGCTACACCTTC. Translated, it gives CASSPRTISNYGYTF.

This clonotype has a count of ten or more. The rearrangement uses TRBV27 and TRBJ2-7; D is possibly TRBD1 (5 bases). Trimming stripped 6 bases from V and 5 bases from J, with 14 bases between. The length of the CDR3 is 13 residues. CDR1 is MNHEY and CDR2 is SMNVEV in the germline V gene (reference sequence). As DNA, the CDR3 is TGTGCCAGCAGCCCAGGGATTCGTCACGAGCAGTACTTC. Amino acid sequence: CASSPGIRHEQYF.

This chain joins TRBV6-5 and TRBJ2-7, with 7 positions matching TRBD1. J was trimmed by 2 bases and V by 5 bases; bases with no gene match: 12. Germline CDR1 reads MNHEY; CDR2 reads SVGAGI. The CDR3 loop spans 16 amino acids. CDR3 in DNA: TGTGCCAGCAGTGCCCAGAAGGGGGCGGTTACCTACGAGCAGTACTTC. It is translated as CASSAQKGAVTYEQYF.

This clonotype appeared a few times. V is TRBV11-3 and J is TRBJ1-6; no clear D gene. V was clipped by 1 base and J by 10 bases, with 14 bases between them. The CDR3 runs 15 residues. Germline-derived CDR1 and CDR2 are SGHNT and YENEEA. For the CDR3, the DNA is TGTGCCAGCAGCTTAGTACGGGGAGACGGGTCACCCCTCCACTTT. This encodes CASSLVRGDGSPLHF. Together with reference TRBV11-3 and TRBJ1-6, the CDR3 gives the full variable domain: EAGVVQSPRYKIIEKKQPVAFWCNPISGHNTLYWYLQNLGQGPELLIRYENEEAVDDSQLPKDRFSAERLKGVDSTLKIQPAELGDSAVYLCASSLVRGDGSPLHFGNGTRLTVT.